Below, one TCR beta chain is given with its context. The antigen is undetermined. Primers for the PCR totalled 60 Vbeta and 13 Jbeta. Clones were sequenced by immunoSEQ multiplex PCR, and TCRdb holds only the in-frame ones, with some missing. This table has around 130,000 clones, approximately 80% appearing once. The sample comes from a study of cytomegalovirus exposure and HLA in healthy donors. Study information: Researchers found that about 82% of 398 genotyped donors fell within the Caucasian-associated ancestry cluster.

CDR1 is KGHSH and CDR2 is LQKENI in the germline V gene. The CDR3 totals 15 residues. The V and J ends lost 3 bases and 2 bases, in that order; junction bases with no gene match: 2. Findings and limits, study-wide: What was likely a sequencing artifact was a cluster of highly shared sequence variants. Association of 16,951 TCR beta sequences with HLA alleles was found at 0.05 false discovery rate in a later analysis.

The receptor was derived from a man between 50 and 59 years old in good health and CMV-seronegative. The sequenced sample consisted of PBMCs. The chain links TRBV18 to TRBJ2-1, with 9 bases aligning to TRBD1. The DNA of the CDR3 is TGTGCCAGCTCACCTGGACAGGGGACCTACAATGAGCAGTTCTTC. Its protein product is CASSPGQGTYNEQFF.